Listed below are T cell receptor beta chains from one sample, sequenced in a study of control samples from healthy donors and cancer patients. Sequenced by immunoSEQ multiplex PCR; TCRdb stores in-frame clones only, minus some. The data show roughly 23,000 clones, with 75% to 85% seen just once and 25% to 30% held by the top ten. The sample was PBMCs. The receptors derive from a man aged 60 to 75 with head and neck cancer. The CDR3 runs from the conserved cysteine through the conserved F or W. Fields, in order: V gene, clone size, D gene, J gene, CDR3 protein, CDR3 DNA. D genes are given only for firm matches. Rows give clone size only sometimes, using once, few, many, or a class for an expanded clone.

TRBV11-1	NA	NA	TRBJ2-5	CANISRDATDQETQYF	TGTGCCAACATTTCCCGGGACGCCACAGACCAAGAGACCCAGTACTTC
TRBV6-1	NA	NA	TRBJ2-3	CASSDQAKAEGDTQYF	TGTGCCAGCAGTGATCAGGCGAAGGCTGAGGGAGATACGCAGTATTTT
TRBV29-1	NA	NA	TRBJ1-1	CSVTHGNTEAFF	TGCAGCGTGACACACGGGAACACTGAAGCTTTCTTT
TRBV18	NA	TRBD1	TRBJ2-3	CASSPGQGDLDTQYF	TGTGCCAGCTCACCGGGACAGGGAGATTTGGATACGCAGTATTTT
TRBV27	few	TRBD2	TRBJ2-1	CASSYTSGGNEQFF	TGTGCCAGCAGTTACACTAGCGGGGGAAATGAGCAGTTCTTC
TRBV11-3	NA	NA	TRBJ1-5	CASSLGGGQPQHF	TGTGCCAGCAGCTTAGGGGGAGGTCAGCCCCAGCATTTT
TRBV18	once	NA	TRBJ2-6	CASSPRGLRGQSSGANVLTF	TGTGCCAGCTCACCAAGGGGTTTGAGGGGACAAAGCTCTGGGGCCAACGTCCTGACTTTC
TRBV7-9	NA	NA	TRBJ2-3	CASSLSPAPDTQYF	TGTGCCAGCAGCTTAAGCCCCGCACCAGATACGCAGTATTTT
TRBV3-1/TRBV3-2	NA	TRBD1	TRBJ2-3	CASSQDTTGGADTQYF	TGTGCCAGCAGCCAAGATACGACAGGGGGGGCAGATACGCAGTATTTT
TRBV6-2/TRBV6-3	NA	NA	TRBJ2-7	CASSSPILLREQYF	TGTGCCAGCAGTTCCCCTATCCTACTTCGGGAGCAGTACTTC
TRBV29-1	NA	NA	TRBJ1-2	CSVGALSNYGYTF	TGCAGCGTGGGGGCCTTGTCCAACTATGGCTACACCTTC
TRBV5-4	NA	NA	TRBJ1-6	CASSDHVGNSPLHF	TGTGCCAGCAGCGACCACGTAGGAAATTCACCCCTCCACTTT
TRBV6-4	once	NA	TRBJ1-5	CASSADSNQPQHF	TGTGCCAGCAGCGCGGATAGCAATCAGCCCCAGCATTTT
TRBV5-1	NA	TRBD2	TRBJ2-5	CASSLAGTTQETQYF	TGCGCCAGCAGCTTGGCCGGGACTACCCAAGAGACCCAGTACTTC
TRBV6-1	NA	TRBD2	TRBJ2-3	CASSERERETDTQYF	TGTGCCAGCAGTGAAAGGGAGCGGGAGACAGATACGCAGTATTTT
TRBV11-3	NA	NA	TRBJ2-7	CASRNEVGEQYF	TGTGCCAGCAGAAATGAAGTCGGGGAGCAGTACTTC
TRBV7-8	NA	TRBD1	TRBJ1-2	CASSHRDRGALGGYTF	TGTGCCAGCAGCCACCGGGACAGGGGCGCCTTAGGCGGCTACACCTTC
TRBV19	NA	NA	TRBJ1-2	CASTTGGYYGYTF	TGTGCCAGTACTACGGGAGGATACTATGGCTACACCTTC
TRBV5-1	NA	NA	TRBJ2-5	CASSFNSAQETQYF	TGCGCCAGCAGCTTTAACTCTGCCCAAGAGACCCAGTACTTC
TRBV5-5	NA	NA	TRBJ1-2	CASSPDGGHYGYTF	TGTGCCAGCAGTCCCGACGGGGGCCACTATGGCTACACCTTC
TRBV3-1/TRBV3-2	few	NA	TRBJ2-7	CASSQFPPREDSSYEQYF	TGTGCCAGCAGCCAATTTCCTCCCCGGGAGGACAGCTCCTACGAGCAGTACTTC
TRBV4-1	NA	NA	TRBJ1-4	CASSQEPGLLNEKLFF	TGCGCCAGCAGCCAGGAGCCGGGACTTTTAAATGAAAAACTGTTTTTT
TRBV5-1	NA	TRBD1	TRBJ2-5	CASSQDRGLRGTQYF	TGCGCCAGCAGTCAGGACAGGGGTCTTCGGGGGACCCAGTACTTC
TRBV5-4	NA	NA	TRBJ2-5	CASSLVGGETQYF	TGTGCCAGCAGCTTGGTTGGGGGAGAGACCCAGTACTTC
TRBV19	NA	NA	TRBJ1-1	CASSIRGNTEAFF	TGTGCCAGTAGTATAAGAGGGAACACTGAAGCTTTCTTT
TRBV5-1	once	TRBD1	TRBJ1-6	CASSWGTGNNSPLHF	TGCGCCAGCAGCTGGGGGACAGGGAATAATTCACCCCTCCACTTT
TRBV28	NA	TRBD2	TRBJ2-7	CASSTSGSGSYEQYF	TGTGCCAGCAGCACTAGCGGGTCGGGTTCCTACGAGCAGTACTTC
TRBV24-1	NA	TRBD1	TRBJ2-2	CATSDSGTENTGELFF	TGTGCCACCAGTGATTCCGGGACAGAGAACACCGGGGAGCTGTTTTTT
TRBV12-3/TRBV12-4	NA	NA	TRBJ2-2	CASSSRVTGELFF	TGTGCCAGCAGCTCCAGGGTCACCGGGGAGCTGTTTTTT
TRBV9	NA	NA	TRBJ1-5	CASSVDVSQPQHF	TGTGCCAGCAGCGTAGATGTTAGTCAGCCCCAGCATTTT
TRBV5-6	NA	NA	TRBJ2-4	CASSDGLAKNIQYF	TGTGCCAGCAGTGACGGTCTAGCCAAAAACATTCAGTACTTC
TRBV30	NA	TRBD1	TRBJ1-2	CAWSLGQGDGYTF	TGTGCCTGGAGCTTGGGACAGGGGGATGGCTACACCTTC
TRBV10-2	once	TRBD2	TRBJ2-1	CASSALAGGLNNEQFF	TGCGCCAGCAGTGCTCTAGCGGGAGGGCTGAACAATGAGCAGTTCTTC
TRBV18	NA	NA	TRBJ2-3	CASSPLEGALRDTQYF	TGTGCCAGCTCACCACTGGAGGGGGCTTTGAGAGATACGCAGTATTTT
TRBV4-1	NA	NA	TRBJ2-2	CASSQGGSLQELFF	TGCGCCAGCAGCCAAGGGGGGTCGCTCCAGGAGCTGTTTTTT
TRBV7-9	NA	NA	TRBJ1-3	CASSQDSSGNTIYF	TGTGCCAGCAGTCAAGACAGCTCTGGAAACACCATATATTTT
TRBV6-5	NA	NA	TRBJ1-1	CASRTGTGGPEAFF	TGTGCCAGCAGAACCGGGACGGGGGGTCCTGAAGCTTTCTTT
TRBV7-6	NA	NA	TRBJ1-3	CASSETYFSGNTIYF	TGTGCCAGCAGCGAAACTTACTTCTCTGGAAACACCATATATTTT
TRBV5-4	NA	TRBD1	TRBJ1-2	CASSGDRGLFYGYTF	TGTGCCAGCAGCGGGGACAGGGGGCTCTTCTATGGCTACACCTTC